This T cell receptor beta chain emerged from a study of T cells in Graves' hyperthyroidism and ophthalmopathy. Study observations and caveats: Separation of ophthalmopathy from stable hyperthyroidism was achieved by a 13 V-J model.

Authors of the study amplified TCR beta CDR3 regions from RNA transcripts. HTBI primers drove first-round RT-PCR of the TCR CDR3. In TCRdb, the multiplex PCR reads were re-called with MiXCR into one record per CDR3 protein. This table has hundreds of thousands of distinct CDR3 sequences, roughly 22% appearing once. Diagnosis relied on clinical symptoms, serum thyroxine and TRAb, thyroid ultrasound and orbital computed tomography. Remarks on this clonotype: The antigen remains unidentified.

This CDR3 region has 14 residues. The V gene's germline CDR1 is LGHDT and CDR2 YNNKEL (reference sequence). Trimming shortened V by 1 base and J by 4 bases, and 10 bases separated the two germline ends. The chain carries TRBV3-1 and TRBJ1-2, with D hard to call. Sequenced sample: blood. The receptor comes from a young man with Graves' ophthalmopathy. For the CDR3, the DNA is TGTGCCAGCAGCCAAGGAACCTCCGGCTATGGCTACACCTTC. This translates into CASSQGTSGYGYTF.